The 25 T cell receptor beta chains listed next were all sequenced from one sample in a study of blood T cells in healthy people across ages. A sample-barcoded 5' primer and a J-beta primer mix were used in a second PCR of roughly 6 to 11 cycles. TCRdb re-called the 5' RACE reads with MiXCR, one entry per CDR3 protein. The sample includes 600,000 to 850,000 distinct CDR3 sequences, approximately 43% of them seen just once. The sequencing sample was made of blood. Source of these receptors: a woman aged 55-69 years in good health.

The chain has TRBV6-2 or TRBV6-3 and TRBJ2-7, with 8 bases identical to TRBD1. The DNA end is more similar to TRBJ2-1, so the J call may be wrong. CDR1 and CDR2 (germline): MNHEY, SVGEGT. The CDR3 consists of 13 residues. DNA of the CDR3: TGTGCCAGCATTCCAGGGGGCTCCTACGAGCAGTTCTTC. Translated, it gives CASIPGGSYEQFF.

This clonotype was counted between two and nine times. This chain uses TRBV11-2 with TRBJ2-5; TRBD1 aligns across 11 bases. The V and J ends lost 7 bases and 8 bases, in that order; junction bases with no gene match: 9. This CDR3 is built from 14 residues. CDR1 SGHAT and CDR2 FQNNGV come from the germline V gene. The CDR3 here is CASTPGDRGGTQYF. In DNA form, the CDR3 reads TGTGCCAGCACCCCAGGGGACAGGGGGGGCACCCAGTACTTC.

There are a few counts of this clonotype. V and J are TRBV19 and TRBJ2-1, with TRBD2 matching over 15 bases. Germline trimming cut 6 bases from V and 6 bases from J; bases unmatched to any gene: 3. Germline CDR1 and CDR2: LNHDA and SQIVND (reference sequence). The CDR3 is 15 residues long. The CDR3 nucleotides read TGTGCCAGTAGGGGACTAGCGGGAGGAGGCAATGAGCAGTTCTTC. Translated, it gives CASRGLAGGGNEQFF.

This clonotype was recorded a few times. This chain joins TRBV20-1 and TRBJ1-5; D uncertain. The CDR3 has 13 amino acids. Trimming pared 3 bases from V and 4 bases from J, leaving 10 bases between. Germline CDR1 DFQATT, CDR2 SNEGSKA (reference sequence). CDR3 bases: TGCAGTGCTAGGGGGTTATCAAATCAGCCCCAGCATTTT. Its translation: CSARGLSNQPQHF.

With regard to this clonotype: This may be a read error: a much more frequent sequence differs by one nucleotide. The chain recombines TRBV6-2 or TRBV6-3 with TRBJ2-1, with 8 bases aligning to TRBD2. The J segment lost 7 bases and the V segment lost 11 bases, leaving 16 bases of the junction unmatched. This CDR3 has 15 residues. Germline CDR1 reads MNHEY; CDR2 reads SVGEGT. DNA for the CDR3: TGTGCCGGCGCCTTCGGGCGAGCGGGAGTGAATGAGCAGTTCTTC. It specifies CAGAFGRAGVNEQFF.

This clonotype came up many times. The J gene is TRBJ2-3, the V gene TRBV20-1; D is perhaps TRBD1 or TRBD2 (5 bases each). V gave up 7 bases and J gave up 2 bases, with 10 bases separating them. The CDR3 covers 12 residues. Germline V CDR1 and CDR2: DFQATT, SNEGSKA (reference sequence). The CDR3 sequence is CSVRDHTDTQYF. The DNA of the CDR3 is TGCAGTGTCCGGGACCACACAGATACGCAGTATTTT.

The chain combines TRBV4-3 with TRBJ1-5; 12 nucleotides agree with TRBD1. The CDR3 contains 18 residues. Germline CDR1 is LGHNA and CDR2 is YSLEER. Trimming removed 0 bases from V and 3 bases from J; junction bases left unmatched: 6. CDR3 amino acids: CASSQESGQGAFNQPQHF. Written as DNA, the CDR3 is TGCGCCAGCAGCCAAGAATCGGGACAGGGGGCCTTCAATCAGCCCCAGCATTTT.

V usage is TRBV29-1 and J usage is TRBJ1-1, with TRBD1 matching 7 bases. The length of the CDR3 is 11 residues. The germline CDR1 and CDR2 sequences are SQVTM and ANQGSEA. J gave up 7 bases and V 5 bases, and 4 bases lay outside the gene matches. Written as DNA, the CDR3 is TGCAGCGTTACCGGGACAGATGAAGCTTTCTTT. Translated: CSVTGTDEAFF.

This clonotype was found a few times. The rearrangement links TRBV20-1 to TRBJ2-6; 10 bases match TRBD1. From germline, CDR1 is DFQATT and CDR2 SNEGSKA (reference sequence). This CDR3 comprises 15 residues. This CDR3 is CSARTGGAGANVLTF. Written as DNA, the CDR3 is TGCAGCGCCCGGACAGGGGGAGCGGGGGCCAACGTCCTGACTTTC.

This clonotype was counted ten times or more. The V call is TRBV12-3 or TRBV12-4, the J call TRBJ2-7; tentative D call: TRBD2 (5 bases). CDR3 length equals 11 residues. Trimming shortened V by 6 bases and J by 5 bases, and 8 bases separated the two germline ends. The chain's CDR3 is CASRLANEQYF. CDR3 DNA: TGTGCCAGCAGGCTAGCAAACGAGCAGTACTTC.

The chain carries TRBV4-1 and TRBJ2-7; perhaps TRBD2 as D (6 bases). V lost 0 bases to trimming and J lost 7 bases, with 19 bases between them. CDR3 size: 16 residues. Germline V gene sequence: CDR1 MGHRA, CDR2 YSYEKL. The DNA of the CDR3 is TGCGCCAGCAGCCAAGAGGGCGGGATCGCCTACAATGAGCAGTACTTC. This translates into CASSQEGGIAYNEQYF.

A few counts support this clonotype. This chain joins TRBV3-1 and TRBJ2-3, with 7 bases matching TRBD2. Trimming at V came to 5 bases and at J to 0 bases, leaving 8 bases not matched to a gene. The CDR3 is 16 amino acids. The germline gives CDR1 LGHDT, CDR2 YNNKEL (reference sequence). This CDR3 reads CASSALAAASTDTQYF. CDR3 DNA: TGTGCCAGCAGCGCTCTAGCGGCCGCTAGCACAGATACGCAGTATTTT.

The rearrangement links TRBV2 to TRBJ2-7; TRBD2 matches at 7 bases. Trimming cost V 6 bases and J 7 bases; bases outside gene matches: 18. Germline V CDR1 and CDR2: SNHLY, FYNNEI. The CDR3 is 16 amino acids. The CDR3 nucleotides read TGTGCCAGCAGGGCCGCGGCGGGAGACCTCGGGGATGAGCAGTACTTC. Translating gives CASRAAAGDLGDEQYF. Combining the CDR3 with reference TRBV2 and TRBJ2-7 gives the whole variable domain EPEVTQTPSHQVTQMGQEVILRCVPISNHLYFYWYRQILGQKVEFLVSFYNNEISEKSEIFDDQFSVERPDGSNFTLKIRSTKLEDSAMYFCASRAAAGDLGDEQYFGPGTRLTVT.

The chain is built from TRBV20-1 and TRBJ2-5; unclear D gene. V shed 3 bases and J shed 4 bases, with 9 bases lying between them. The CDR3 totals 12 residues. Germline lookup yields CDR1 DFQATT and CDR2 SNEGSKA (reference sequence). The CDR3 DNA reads TGCAGTGCTAGGAATCGAGGAGAGACCCAGTACTTC. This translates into CSARNRGETQYF.

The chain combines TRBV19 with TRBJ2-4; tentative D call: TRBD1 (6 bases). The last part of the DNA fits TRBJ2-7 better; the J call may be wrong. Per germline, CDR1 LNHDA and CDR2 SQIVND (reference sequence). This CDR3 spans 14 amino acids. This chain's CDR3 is CASRPAGDGDEQYF. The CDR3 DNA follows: TGTGCCAGTAGACCGGCAGGGGATGGCGACGAGCAGTACTTC.

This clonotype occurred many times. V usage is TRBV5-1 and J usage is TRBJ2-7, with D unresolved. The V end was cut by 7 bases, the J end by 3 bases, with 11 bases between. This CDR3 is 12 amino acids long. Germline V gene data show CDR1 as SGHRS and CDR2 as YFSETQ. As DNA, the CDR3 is TGCGCCAGCCGCCTCGGCGACTACGAGCAGTACTTC. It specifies CASRLGDYEQYF.

The CDR3 DNA follows: TGTGCCAGCAGTACACGGGGGACAGGGCAGCGGAATGAGCAGTTCTTC. This translates into CASSTRGTGQRNEQFF. The V and J genes are TRBV7-6 and TRBJ2-1, with 9 bases aligning to TRBD1. Germline V gives CDR1 SGHVS, CDR2 FNYEAQ. The trim removed 6 bases at V and 7 bases at J, leaving 13 bases unmatched. This CDR3 is 16 amino acids long.

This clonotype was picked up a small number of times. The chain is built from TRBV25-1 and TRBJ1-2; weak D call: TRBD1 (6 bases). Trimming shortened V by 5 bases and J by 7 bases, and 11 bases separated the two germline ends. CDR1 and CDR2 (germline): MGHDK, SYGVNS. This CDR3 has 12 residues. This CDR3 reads CASSWDTGGYTF. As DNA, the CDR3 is TGTGCCAGCAGTTGGGACACCGGTGGCTACACCTTC.

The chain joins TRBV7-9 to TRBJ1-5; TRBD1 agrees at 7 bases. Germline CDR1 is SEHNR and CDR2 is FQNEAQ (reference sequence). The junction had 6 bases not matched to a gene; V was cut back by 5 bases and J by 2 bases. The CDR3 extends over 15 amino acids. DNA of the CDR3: TGTGCCAGCAGCCCAGACAGGGCGGGCAATCAGCCCCAGCATTTT. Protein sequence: CASSPDRAGNQPQHF.

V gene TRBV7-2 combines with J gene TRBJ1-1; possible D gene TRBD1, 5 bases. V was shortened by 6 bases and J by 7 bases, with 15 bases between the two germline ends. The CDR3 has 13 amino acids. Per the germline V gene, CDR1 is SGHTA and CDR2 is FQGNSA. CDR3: CASSFREFNEAFF. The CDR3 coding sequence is TGTGCCAGCAGTTTCAGGGAATTCAATGAAGCTTTCTTT.

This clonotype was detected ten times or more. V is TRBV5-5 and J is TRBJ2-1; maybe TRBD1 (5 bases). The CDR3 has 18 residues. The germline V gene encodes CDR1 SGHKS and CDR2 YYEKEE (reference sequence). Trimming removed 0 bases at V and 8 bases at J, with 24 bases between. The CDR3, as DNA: TGTGCCAGCAGCTTGGAACTGCTCCAGGGATTTCGTAGTTATGAGCAGTTCTTC. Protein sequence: CASSLELLQGFRSYEQFF.

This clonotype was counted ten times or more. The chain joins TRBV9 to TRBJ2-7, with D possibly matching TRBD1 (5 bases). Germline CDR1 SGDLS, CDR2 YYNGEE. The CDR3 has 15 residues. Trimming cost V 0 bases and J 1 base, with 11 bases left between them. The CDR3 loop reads CASSVGQSLSYEQYF. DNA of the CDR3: TGTGCCAGCAGCGTAGGACAGTCGCTTTCCTACGAGCAGTACTTC.

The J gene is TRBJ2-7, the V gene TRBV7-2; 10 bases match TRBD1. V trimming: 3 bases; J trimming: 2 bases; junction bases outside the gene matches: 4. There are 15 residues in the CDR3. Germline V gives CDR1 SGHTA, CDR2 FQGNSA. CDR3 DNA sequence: TGTGCCAGCAGCTTGGACAGGGGGGAAACCTACGAGCAGTACTTC. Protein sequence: CASSLDRGETYEQYF.

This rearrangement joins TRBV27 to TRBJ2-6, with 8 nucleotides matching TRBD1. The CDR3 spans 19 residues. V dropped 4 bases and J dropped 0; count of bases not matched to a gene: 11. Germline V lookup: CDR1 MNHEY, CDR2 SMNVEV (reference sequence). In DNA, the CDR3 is TGTGCCAGCAGTTATATACCGACAGGGGCCGCCTCTGGGGCCAACGTCCTGACTTTC. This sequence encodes CASSYIPTGAASGANVLTF.

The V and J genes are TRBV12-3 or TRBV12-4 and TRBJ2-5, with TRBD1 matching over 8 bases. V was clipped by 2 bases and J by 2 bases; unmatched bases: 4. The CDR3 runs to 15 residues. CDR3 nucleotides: TGTGCCAGCAGTTTAACTAGGACAGGGCAAGAGACCCAGTACTTC. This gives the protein CASSLTRTGQETQYF.